The 2 T cell receptor beta chains listed next were all sequenced from one sample in a study of beta chain features in type 1 diabetes. Expressed TCRB transcripts were sequenced after all isolated RNA was converted to cDNA. TCRdb's table, derived via immunoSEQ multiplex PCR, lists solely in-frame clones and lacks some. The profile covers approximately 40,000 clones, with approximately 48% appearing a single time and about 0.25% taken by the ten largest. Sequenced: stem cell memory CD4+ T cells from blood. The receptors stem from a woman aged 25 to 39 in good health.

This clone was observed a few times. The chain recombines TRBV10-3 with TRBJ2-3, with D hard to call. There are 15 residues in the CDR3. CDR1 is ENHRY, CDR2 SYGVKD, per germline. The V gene lost 1 base and the J gene lost 1 base, with 9 bases spanning the gap. The CDR3 spells CAISEYERGTDTQYF. The DNA for the CDR3 is TGTGCCATCAGTGAGTATGAGCGAGGCACAGATACGCAGTATTTT.

J is TRBJ1-1 and V is TRBV5-4, with D perhaps matching TRBD1 (6 bases). The CDR3 is 13 residues long. Germline V gives CDR1 SGHNT, CDR2 YYREEE (reference sequence). V was shortened by 4 bases and J by 6 bases, with 13 bases between the two germline ends. CDR3 protein: CASSPAGGSEAFF. The DNA of the CDR3 is TGTGCCAGCAGCCCTGCGGGGGGCTCTGAAGCTTTCTTT.